Described below is a single TCR beta chain sequence and its context. The ends were cut back, 3 bases at V and 4 bases at J, with 18 bases in the middle. The CDR3 extends over 17 amino acids. CDR1 LGHDT and CDR2 YNNKEL come from the germline V gene (reference sequence). The sample originates from a study of blood T cell repertoires in COVID-19. Overall study context: COVID-19 samples collected from the United States, Italy and Spain covered acute and convalescent phases. Nucleic acid was either cDNA or gDNA, and it came from T cells, B-cell-depleted T cells, or PBMCs.

Authors' processing steps: Using reference gene primer amplification, nucleated cell counts were estimated. TCRdb keeps only in-frame clones here, not all; method: immunoSEQ multiplex PCR. Clonal size and the V and J genes are those of that table, whereas D and trimming came from the DNA. The data contain about 68,000 clones, 84% of them singletons. Sequencing input: peripheral blood. The chain is built from TRBV3-1 (or the pseudogene TRBV3-2) and TRBJ2-2; tentatively, D is TRBD2 (5 bases). This sequence originates from a man aged 45-65 years with active COVID-19. CDR3 DNA: TGTGCCAGCAGCCAGTGGGTGCTACTAGAAGGCACCGGGGAGCTGTTTTTT. It codes for CASSQWVLLEGTGELFF.